These T cell receptor beta chains were read from a single sample in a study of T cells in Graves' hyperthyroidism and ophthalmopathy. A single record per CDR3 protein comes from TCRdb applying MiXCR to the multiplex PCR reads. The sample yields 700,000 to 950,000 distinct CDR3 sequences, 35% seen once. Source material: blood. These TCRs come from a woman between 40 and 55 years old with Graves' hyperthyroidism. The CDR3 runs from the conserved cysteine through the conserved F or W. The D gene is left open where the match is weak. Size values are once, few and many counts, or a class for expanded clones, and some rows have none.

v_gene	abundance	d_gene	j_gene	len	CDR3aa	CDR3nt
TRBV24-1	.	.	TRBJ2-2	14	CATSRQAGTGELFF	TGTGCCACCAGTAGACAGGCCGGCACCGGGGAGCTGTTTTTT
TRBV28	.	.	TRBJ1-5	16	CASSSPYRDEGQPQHF	TGTGCCAGCAGTAGCCCCTACAGGGATGAAGGTCAGCCCCAGCATTTT
TRBV7-2	.	.	TRBJ1-5	14	CASSQDLAQETQHF	TGTGCCAGCAGCCAAGATCTAGCACAAGAGACCCAGCATTTT
TRBV5-1	many	.	TRBJ1-1	16	CASSRIGGNMNTEAFF	TGCGCCAGCAGCCGTATCGGGGGGAACATGAACACTGAAGCTTTCTTT
TRBV5-1	few	.	TRBJ1-1	15	CASSLEGSWGTEAFF	TGCGCCAGCAGCTTGGAAGGAAGCTGGGGGACTGAAGCTTTCTTT
TRBV4-3	.	.	TRBJ2-5	15	CASSQVWGARETQYF	TGCGCCAGCAGCCAAGTTTGGGGGGCGAGAGAGACCCAGTACTTC
TRBV6-5	.	.	TRBJ2-6	17	CASSSNWLNTGANVLTF	TGTGCCAGCAGTTCAAACTGGCTGAACACCGGGGCCAACGTCCTGACTTTC
TRBV2	many	.	TRBJ1-6	15	CASTPRGSYNSPLHF	TGTGCCAGCACGCCGCGGGGGTCCTATAATTCACCCCTCCACTTT
TRBV19	.	.	TRBJ1-2	12	CASLQGTYGYTF	TGTGCCAGTCTACAGGGAACCTATGGCTACACCTTC
TRBV6-5	.	TRBD1	TRBJ1-4	19	CASSPTRTGFSEGREKLFF	TGTGCCAGCAGCCCTACTCGGACAGGTTTTTCAGAAGGTCGTGAAAAACTGTTTTTT
TRBV24-1	many	.	TRBJ1-5	12	CATSSSDQPQHF	TGTGCCACCAGTTCAAGTGATCAGCCCCAGCATTTT
TRBV12-3/TRBV12-4	few	TRBD1	TRBJ1-1	16	CASSLVRGGPNTEAFF	TGTGCCAGCAGTTTGGTCAGGGGGGGCCCGAACACTGAAGCTTTCTTT
TRBV7-9	.	TRBD1	TRBJ1-6	17	CASSRDRGGSYNSPLHF	TGTGCCAGCAGCCGAGACAGGGGTGGCTCCTATAATTCACCCCTCCACTTT
TRBV15	once	.	TRBJ1-6	16	CATSRRQDATNSPLHF	TGTGCCACCAGCAGGCGACAGGACGCTACAAATTCACCCCTCCACTTT
TRBV6-5	.	TRBD1	TRBJ1-4	16	CASSYSIGTGNEKLFF	TGTGCCAGCAGTTACTCTATCGGGACAGGGAATGAAAAACTGTTTTTT
TRBV25-1	many	TRBD1	TRBJ2-7	12	CASRDRVREQYF	TGTGCCAGCCGGGACAGGGTCAGGGAGCAGTACTTC
TRBV7-9	many	.	TRBJ1-4	11	CASSSSEKLFF	TGTGCCAGCAGCTCCAGTGAAAAACTGTTTTTT
TRBV25-1	few	TRBD1	TRBJ2-7	15	CASRRGTGGSYEQYF	TGTGCCAGCAGGAGAGGGACAGGGGGTTCCTACGAGCAGTACTTC
TRBV6-6	few	.	TRBJ1-1	12	CASRRVGTEAFF	TGTGCCAGCAGACGGGTTGGCACTGAAGCTTTCTTT
TRBV4-3	few	.	TRBJ1-6	14	CASSQEIGESTLHF	TGCGCCAGCAGCCAAGAAATTGGGGAGTCGACCCTCCACTTT
TRBV29-1	.	TRBD1	TRBJ2-1	16	CSVGGQGGWTYNEQFF	TGCAGCGTTGGGGGACAGGGGGGATGGACCTACAATGAGCAGTTCTTC
TRBV10-3	.	.	TRBJ2-6	14	CASRTTSGANVLTF	TGTGCCAGCCGAACTACCTCTGGGGCCAACGTCCTGACTTTC
TRBV7-9	few	.	TRBJ2-7	15	CASSLAGSAGYEQYF	TGTGCCAGCAGCTTAGCAGGGTCTGCCGGATACGAGCAGTACTTC
TRBV10-3	many	TRBD1	TRBJ1-2	15	CAISESIDRGLGYTF	TGTGCCATCAGTGAGTCGATTGACAGGGGGCTTGGCTACACCTTC
TRBV2	many	TRBD1	TRBJ1-2	14	CASNLQGSTFGYTF	TGTGCCAGCAACCTACAGGGGAGTACGTTTGGCTACACCTTC
TRBV20-1	many	.	TRBJ2-5	13	CSAPGVGGETQYF	TGCAGTGCGCCTGGAGTGGGAGGAGAGACCCAGTACTTC
TRBV7-8	many	.	TRBJ1-6	16	CASSFSELYYNSPLHF	TGTGCCAGCAGCTTTTCTGAACTCTATTATAATTCACCCCTCCACTTT
TRBV5-4	many	.	TRBJ1-6	16	CASSIGSGGNRSPLHF	TGTGCCAGCAGCATCGGTAGTGGGGGGAACAGGTCACCCCTCCACTTT
TRBV15	many	.	TRBJ1-5	14	CATSRATSPQPQHF	TGTGCCACCAGCAGAGCCACATCCCCTCAGCCCCAGCATTTT
TRBV2	.	.	TRBJ1-2	15	CASIERARAGYGYTF	TGTGCCAGCATTGAACGGGCCAGGGCGGGCTATGGCTACACCTTC
TRBV6-9	few	.	TRBJ1-5	19	CASSYKRGSTLYSNQPQHF	TGTGCCAGCAGTTATAAACGTGGATCGACCCTATATAGCAATCAGCCCCAGCATTTT
TRBV9	few	.	TRBJ1-2	16	CASSPIQLGTNYGYTF	TGTGCCAGCAGCCCGATACAGCTAGGGACAAACTATGGCTACACCTTC
TRBV12-3/TRBV12-4	.	.	TRBJ1-5	14	CASSLGNRGQPQHF	TGTGCCAGCAGTTTAGGGAATCGGGGCCAGCCCCAGCATTTT